The present entry profiles one T cell receptor beta chain with its context. This record comes from a study of blood T cell repertoires in COVID-19. The repertoire was sequenced with immunoSEQ multiplex PCR; TCRdb's copy has only in-frame clones and lacks some. The sample lists 200,000 to 250,000 clones; around 84% were seen once. The sequence was obtained from a woman aged 70-85 years with active or convalescent COVID-19. Sample: peripheral blood.

The CDR3 DNA reads TGTGCCAGTAGTCCTACAGGGGGCCCCTACGAGCAGTACTTC. Translation: CASSPTGGPYEQYF. The chain joins TRBV19 to TRBJ2-7; 9 nucleotides agree with TRBD1. There are 14 residues in the CDR3. With V trimmed by 5 bases and J by 2 bases, 4 bases remained unmatched. The germline gives CDR1 LNHDA, CDR2 SQIVND (reference sequence).